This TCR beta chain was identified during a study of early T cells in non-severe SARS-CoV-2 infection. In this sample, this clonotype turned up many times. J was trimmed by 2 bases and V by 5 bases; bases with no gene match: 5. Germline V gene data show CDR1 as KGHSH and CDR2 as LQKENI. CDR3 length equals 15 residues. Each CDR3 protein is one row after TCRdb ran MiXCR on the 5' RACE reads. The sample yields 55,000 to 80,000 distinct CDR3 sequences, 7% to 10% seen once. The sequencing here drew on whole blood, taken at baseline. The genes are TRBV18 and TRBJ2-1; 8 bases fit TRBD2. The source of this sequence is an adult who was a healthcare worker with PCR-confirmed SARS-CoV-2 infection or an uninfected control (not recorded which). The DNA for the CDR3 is TGTGCCAGCTCAACAACTAGCGGAACCTACAATGAGCAGTTCTTC. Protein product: CASSTTSGTYNEQFF.